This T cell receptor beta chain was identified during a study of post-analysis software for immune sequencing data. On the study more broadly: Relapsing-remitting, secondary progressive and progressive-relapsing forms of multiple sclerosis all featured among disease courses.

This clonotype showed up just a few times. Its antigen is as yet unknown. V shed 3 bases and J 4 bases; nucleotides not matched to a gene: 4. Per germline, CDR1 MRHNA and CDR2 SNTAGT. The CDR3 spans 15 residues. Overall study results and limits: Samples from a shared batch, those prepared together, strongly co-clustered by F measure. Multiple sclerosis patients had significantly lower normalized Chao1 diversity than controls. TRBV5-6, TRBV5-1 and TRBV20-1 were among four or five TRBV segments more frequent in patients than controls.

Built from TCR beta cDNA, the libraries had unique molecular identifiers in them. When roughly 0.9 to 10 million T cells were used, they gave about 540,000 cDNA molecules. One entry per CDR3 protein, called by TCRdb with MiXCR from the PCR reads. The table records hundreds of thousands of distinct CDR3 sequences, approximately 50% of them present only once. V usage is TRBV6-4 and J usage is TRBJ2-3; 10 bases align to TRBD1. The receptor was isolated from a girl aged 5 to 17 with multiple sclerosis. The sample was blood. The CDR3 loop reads CASSDGTGEPDTQYF. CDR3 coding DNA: TGTGCCAGCAGTGATGGGACAGGGGAGCCAGATACGCAGTATTTT.